The 13 T cell receptor beta chains below were found in one sample sequenced in a study of beta chain features in type 1 diabetes. Whole-study findings and limits: Researchers report that Type 1 diabetes patients had moderately but significantly shorter TCRB CDR3s across all four CD4+ subsets.

Their antigen targets remain unknown. The sequenced template was cDNA made from the entire isolated RNA. Sequenced by immunoSEQ multiplex PCR; TCRdb stores in-frame clones only, minus some. The sample lists about 640,000 clones; roughly an eighth were seen once. Sequencing input: naive CD4+ T cells from blood. Receptors originate from a man aged 30 to 39 with type 1 diabetes.

This clone has only a few counts. The chain recombines TRBV5-1 with TRBJ1-2, with D hard to call. Trimming stripped 0 bases from V and 6 bases from J, with 9 bases between. This CDR3 comprises 13 residues. From germline, CDR1 is SGHRS and CDR2 YFSETQ. Here the CDR3 DNA reads TGCGCCAGCAGCTTGGGTAAGGGCGATGGCTACACCTTC. It yields the protein CASSLGKGDGYTF.

The V call is TRBV5-4, the J call TRBJ2-1; possibly TRBD2 for D (5 bases). Germline V lookup: CDR1 SGHNT, CDR2 YYREEE (reference sequence). V dropped 2 bases and J dropped 7 bases, with 13 bases sitting between them. The CDR3 is 14 residues long. This CDR3 reads CASSLATNANEQFF. CDR3 nucleotides: TGTGCCAGCAGCTTAGCGACTAATGCGAATGAGCAGTTCTTC.

The chain is built from TRBV15 and TRBJ2-3; D not certain. V gave up 3 bases and J gave up 0 bases, with 13 bases separating them. The CDR3 covers 16 residues. Germline CDR1 and CDR2: LNHNV and YYDKDF (reference sequence). In DNA, the CDR3 is TGTGCCACCAGCAGGGCCTCTCGACCTAGCACAGATACGCAGTATTTT. This sequence encodes CATSRASRPSTDTQYF.

J is TRBJ1-5 and V is TRBV19; tentatively, D is TRBD1 (5 bases). There are 13 residues in the CDR3. Germline lookup yields CDR1 LNHDA and CDR2 SQIVND (reference sequence). Trimming left V 5 bases short and J 7 bases short, with 12 bases between. CDR3 sequence (DNA): TGTGCCAGTAGTTCCAGGGAGCTACAGCCCCAGCATTTT. This translates into CASSSRELQPQHF.

This clone was observed a handful of times. The CDR3 spells CASSPSGGSYNEQFF. In DNA, the CDR3 is TGTGCCAGCAGTCCTAGCGGGGGCTCCTACAATGAGCAGTTCTTC. The chain combines TRBV28 with TRBJ2-1, with TRBD2 matching over 10 bases. The CDR3 extends over 15 amino acids. Trimming removed 5 bases from V and 0 bases from J; junction bases left unmatched: 1. CDR1 and CDR2 (germline): MDHEN, SYDVKM.

V and J are TRBV7-9 and TRBJ2-1; the match to TRBD2 covers 12 bases. The junction had 4 bases not matched to a gene; V was cut back by 4 bases and J by 0 bases. Germline lookup yields CDR1 SEHNR and CDR2 FQNEAQ (reference sequence). The CDR3 totals 17 residues. In DNA form, the CDR3 reads TGTGCCAGCAGCTCAGGGACTAGCGGGCCCTCCTACAATGAGCAGTTCTTC. Translation: CASSSGTSGPSYNEQFF.

J is TRBJ1-5 and V is TRBV6-6; no clear D gene. V lost 6 bases and J 5 bases, leaving 14 bases between the germline ends. CDR1 and CDR2 (germline): MNHNY, SVGAGI (reference sequence). This CDR3 is 14 amino acids long. The CDR3 is CASSDQSAYQPQHF. CDR3 sequence (DNA): TGTGCCAGCAGCGATCAATCGGCCTATCAGCCCCAGCATTTT.

The chain couples TRBV28 to TRBJ1-5; 7 bases match TRBD1. The CDR3 contains 14 residues. Germline CDR1 MDHEN, CDR2 SYDVKM. The V and J ends lost 10 bases and 2 bases, in that order; junction bases with no gene match: 8. In DNA form, the CDR3 reads TGTGCCACCACAGGGGCTGGGGGCAATCAGCCCCAGCATTTT. Translating it yields CATTGAGGNQPQHF.

V usage is TRBV6-6 and J usage is TRBJ1-1; weak D call: TRBD1 (5 bases). This CDR3 is built from 14 residues. Trimming took 0 bases from V and 3 from J, leaving 8 bases between them. Germline V gives CDR1 MNHNY, CDR2 SVGAGI (reference sequence). The CDR3 DNA reads as TGTGCCAGCAGTTACTCCGGACAAGACACTGAAGCTTTCTTT. Translation: CASSYSGQDTEAFF.

This clone occurred a few times. The chain has TRBV27 and TRBJ2-5; D call uncertain. V shed 1 base and J shed 6 bases, with 9 bases lying between them. The CDR3 spans 13 residues. CDR1 and CDR2 (germline): MNHEY, SMNVEV (reference sequence). CDR3 nucleotides: TGTGCCAGCAGTTTATTTGGATCTAAGACCCAGTACTTC. It yields the protein CASSLFGSKTQYF.

The rearrangement joins TRBV4-3 to TRBJ1-6; D is unresolved. The V gene's germline CDR1 is LGHNA and CDR2 YSLEER. V lost 0 bases and J lost 6, with 6 bases in between. The CDR3 contains 14 residues. CDR3 nucleotide sequence: TGCGCCAGCAGCCAAGACCGATCTAATTCACCCCTCCACTTT. This translates into CASSQDRSNSPLHF.

This chain links TRBV10-3 with TRBJ1-5; D possibly corresponds to TRBD1 (5 bases). Trimming pared 4 bases from V and 6 bases from J, leaving 7 bases between. Per the germline V gene, CDR1 is ENHRY and CDR2 is SYGVKD. CDR3 length equals 12 residues. CDR3 amino acids: CAISGGSQPQHF. The CDR3 region has the DNA TGTGCCATCAGTGGGGGGTCTCAGCCCCAGCATTTT.

The chain is built from TRBV13 and TRBJ1-3; D not certain. Trimming took 0 bases from V and 0 from J, leaving 6 bases between them. Per the germline V gene, CDR1 is PRHDT and CDR2 is FYEKMQ (reference sequence). The CDR3 is 15 residues long. The CDR3, as DNA: TGTGCCAGCAGCTTAGGGACCTTCTCTGGAAACACCATATATTTT. This translates into CASSLGTFSGNTIYF. Looking up the rest from reference TRBV13 and TRBJ1-3 gives the full variable domain: AAGVIQSPRHLIKEKRETATLKCYPIPRHDTVYWYQQGPGQDPQFLISFYEKMQSDKGSIPDRFSAQQFSDYHSELNMSSLELGDSALYFCASSLGTFSGNTIYFGEGSWLTVV.